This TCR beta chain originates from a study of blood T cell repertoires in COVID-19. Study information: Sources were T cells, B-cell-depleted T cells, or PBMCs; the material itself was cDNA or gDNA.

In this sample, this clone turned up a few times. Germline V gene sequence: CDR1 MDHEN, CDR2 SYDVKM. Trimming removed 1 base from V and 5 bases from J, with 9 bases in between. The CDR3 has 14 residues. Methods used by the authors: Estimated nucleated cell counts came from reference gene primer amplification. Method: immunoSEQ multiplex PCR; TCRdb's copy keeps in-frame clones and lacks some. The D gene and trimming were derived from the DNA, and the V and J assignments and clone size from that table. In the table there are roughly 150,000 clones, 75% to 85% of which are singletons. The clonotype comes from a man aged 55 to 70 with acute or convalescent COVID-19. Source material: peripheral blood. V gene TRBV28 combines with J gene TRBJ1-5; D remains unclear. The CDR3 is CASSLLSGHQPQHF. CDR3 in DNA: TGTGCCAGCAGTTTATTGTCAGGCCATCAGCCCCAGCATTTT.